This TCR beta chain originates from a study of blood T cell repertoires in COVID-19. Turning to the study itself: Donors in the United States, Italy and Spain gave samples during acute or convalescent COVID-19.

Per the germline V gene, CDR1 is MGHDK and CDR2 is SYGVNS. V was clipped by 8 bases and J by 4 bases, with 14 bases between them. The CDR3 is 13 residues long. Participant age was roughly 18 to 100 years, and participants resided in fewer than 25 US areas. In the study's own analysis: Estimated nucleated cell counts came from reference gene primer amplification. TCRdb keeps only in-frame clones here, not all; method: immunoSEQ multiplex PCR. V and J calls and clone size come straight from that table; D and trimming were deduced from the DNA. The repertoire holds about 310,000 clones, 80% to 90% seen once, with about 9.8% in the top ten.

The sequence came from a young woman who had recovered from COVID-19. The chain recombines TRBV25-1 with TRBJ1-2, with a possible D match to TRBD1 (5 bases). Sequenced material: PBMCs or T cells enriched from blood (not recorded which). Here the CDR3 DNA reads TGTGCCAGCGCCATGGGGGGGGTCTATGGCTACACCTTC. Its translation is CASAMGGVYGYTF.